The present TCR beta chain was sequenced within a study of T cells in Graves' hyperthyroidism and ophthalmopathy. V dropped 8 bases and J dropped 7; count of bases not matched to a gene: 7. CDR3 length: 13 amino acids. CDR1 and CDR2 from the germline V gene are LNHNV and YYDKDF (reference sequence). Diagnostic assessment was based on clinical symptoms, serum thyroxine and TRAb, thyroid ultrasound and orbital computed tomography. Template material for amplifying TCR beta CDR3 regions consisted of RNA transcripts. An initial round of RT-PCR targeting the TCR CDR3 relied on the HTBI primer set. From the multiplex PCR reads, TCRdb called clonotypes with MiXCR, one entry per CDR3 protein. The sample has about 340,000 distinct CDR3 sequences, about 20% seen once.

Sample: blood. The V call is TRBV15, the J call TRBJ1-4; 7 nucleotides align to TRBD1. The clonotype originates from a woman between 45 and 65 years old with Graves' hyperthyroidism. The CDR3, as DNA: TGTGCCACCCCCAACAGGGGTGGTGAAAAACTGTTTTTT. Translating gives CATPNRGGEKLFF.